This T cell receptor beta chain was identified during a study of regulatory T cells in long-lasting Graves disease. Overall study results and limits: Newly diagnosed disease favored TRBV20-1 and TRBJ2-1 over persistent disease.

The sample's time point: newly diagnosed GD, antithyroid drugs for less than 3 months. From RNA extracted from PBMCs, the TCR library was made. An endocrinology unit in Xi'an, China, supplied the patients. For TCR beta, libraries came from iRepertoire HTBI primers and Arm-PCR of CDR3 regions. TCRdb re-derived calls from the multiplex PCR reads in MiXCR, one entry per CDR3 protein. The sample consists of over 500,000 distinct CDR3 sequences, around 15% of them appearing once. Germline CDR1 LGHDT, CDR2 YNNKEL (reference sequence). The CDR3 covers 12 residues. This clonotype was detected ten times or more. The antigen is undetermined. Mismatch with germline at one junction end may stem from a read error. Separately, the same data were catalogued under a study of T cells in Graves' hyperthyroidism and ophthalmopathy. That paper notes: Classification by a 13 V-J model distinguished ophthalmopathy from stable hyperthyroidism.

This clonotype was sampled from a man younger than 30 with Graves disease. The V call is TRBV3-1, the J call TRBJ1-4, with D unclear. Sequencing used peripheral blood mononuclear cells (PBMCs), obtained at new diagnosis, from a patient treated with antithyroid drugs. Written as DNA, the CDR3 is TGTGCCAGCAGCCAAGATCCGCGGGAACCGACTTTT. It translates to CASSQDPREPTF. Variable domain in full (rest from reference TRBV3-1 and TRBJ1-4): DTAVSQTPKYLVTQMGNDKSIKCEQNLGHDTMYWYKQDSKKFLKIMFSYNNKELIINETVPNRFSPKSPDKAHLNLHINSLELGDSAVYFCASSQDPREPTFGSGTQLSVL.